The 10 T cell receptor beta chains given below trace back to one sample, sequenced in a study of blood T cell repertoires in COVID-19. Produced via immunoSEQ multiplex PCR; TCRdb's table is partial and in-frame only. The data show roughly 200,000 clones, around four fifths seen once. Sequencing was carried out using peripheral blood. The source of these receptors is an elderly woman with active or convalescent COVID-19.

This chain uses TRBV18 with TRBJ2-5; TRBD1 matches at 9 bases. Per the germline V gene, CDR1 is KGHSH and CDR2 is LQKENI. Trimming at V came to 3 bases and at J to 4 bases, leaving 21 bases not matched to a gene. CDR3 length: 20 residues. The CDR3 nucleotides read TGTGCCAGCTCACCCCTCGGCCCCGGACAGGGGTCCCTTTACAGAGAGACCCAGTACTTC. It codes for CASSPLGPGQGSLYRETQYF.

The genes are TRBV5-1 and TRBJ1-1, with a possible D match to TRBD1 (5 bases). In germline, CDR1 is SGHRS, CDR2 YFSETQ. V was cut by 0 bases and J by 1 base, with 10 bases left in between. The CDR3 length is 15 residues. CDR3 loop: CASSLVGGENTEAFF. CDR3 DNA: TGCGCCAGCAGCTTGGTGGGGGGTGAGAACACTGAAGCTTTCTTT. The full variable domain, in which reference TRBV5-1 and TRBJ1-1 provide the parts outside the CDR3, is KAGVTQTPRYLIKTRGQQVTLSCSPISGHRSVSWYQQTPGQGLQFLFEYFSETQRNKGNFPGRFSGRQFSNSRSEMNVSTLELGDSALYLCASSLVGGENTEAFFGQGTRLTVV.

The chain uses TRBV9 and TRBJ2-2, with 9 bases that match TRBD1. Germline V gene lookup returns CDR1 SGDLS and CDR2 YYNGEE. CDR3 length: 16 residues. After removal of 0 bases from V and 4 bases from J, the junction contained 4 bases not matched to a gene. DNA for the CDR3: TGTGCCAGCAGCGTAGGGGGACAGGGAAGCACCGGGGAGCTGTTTTTT. Translating it yields CASSVGGQGSTGELFF.

J is TRBJ2-2 and V is TRBV7-2, with 8 bases matching TRBD1. Per germline, CDR1 SGHTA and CDR2 FQGNSA. V lost 2 bases and J lost 4; bases outside the gene matches: 6. The CDR3 runs to 16 residues. As DNA, the CDR3 is TGTGCCAGCAGCTTATTTGGGACAGGAGTCACCGGGGAGCTGTTTTTT. Translating gives CASSLFGTGVTGELFF.

V and J are TRBV5-4 and TRBJ2-5; 7 positions match TRBD2. This CDR3 region has 15 residues. Germline V gene lookup returns CDR1 SGHNT and CDR2 YYREEE (reference sequence). With 2 bases clipped from V and 3 bases from J, the junction kept 7 bases outside the gene matches. The CDR3 protein is CASSFRLGGEETQYF. The CDR3 coding sequence is TGTGCCAGCAGCTTTCGATTGGGGGGGGAAGAGACCCAGTACTTC.

The rearrangement uses TRBV6-5 and TRBJ2-2, with TRBD2 matching over 7 bases. The CDR3 runs to 15 residues. V lost 7 bases and J lost 4; bases outside the gene matches: 9. The germline V gene encodes CDR1 MNHEY and CDR2 SVGAGI. CDR3 DNA: TGTGCCAGCAACCCACGGACTAGAGCCACCGGGGAGCTGTTTTTT. Residues: CASNPRTRATGELFF.

The rearrangement joins TRBV4-3 to TRBJ1-3; a possible D gene is TRBD1 (6 bases). The V end lost 1 base, the J end lost 3 bases, and 7 bases lay between the germline ends. Germline lookup yields CDR1 LGHNA and CDR2 YSLEER. The CDR3 consists of 14 residues. The CDR3 DNA follows: TGCGCCAGCAGCCAAGGGACAGATGGAAACACCATATATTTT. Protein: CASSQGTDGNTIYF.

The chain carries TRBV5-1 and TRBJ2-7; 9 nucleotides align to TRBD1. Trimming took 4 bases from V and 3 from J; bases not matched to a gene: 5. CDR1 is SGHRS, CDR2 YFSETQ, per germline. The CDR3 totals 14 residues. DNA of the CDR3: TGCGCCAGCAGCCGGGACAGGGAAGTCTACGAGCAGTACTTC. Its protein product is CASSRDREVYEQYF. The variable domain in full, with the rest retrieved from reference TRBV5-1 and TRBJ2-7, is KAGVTQTPRYLIKTRGQQVTLSCSPISGHRSVSWYQQTPGQGLQFLFEYFSETQRNKGNFPGRFSGRQFSNSRSEMNVSTLELGDSALYLCASSRDREVYEQYFGPGTRLTVT.

This rearrangement joins TRBV7-2 to TRBJ2-3, with 7 bases aligning to TRBD2. CDR3 length: 16 amino acids. The ends lost 5 bases at V and 0 bases at J; junction bases unmatched: 8. The germline V gene encodes CDR1 SGHTA and CDR2 FQGNSA. DNA of the CDR3: TGTGCCAGCAGCCTCGCGTCAGCGGGGAGCACAGATACGCAGTATTTT. Amino acid sequence: CASSLASAGSTDTQYF.

This clone was detected only once. This chain uses TRBV7-2 with TRBJ1-1, with TRBD1 as a possible D gene (6 bases). The germline CDR1 and CDR2 sequences are SGHTA and FQGNSA. The CDR3 length is 15 residues. V lost 4 bases, J lost 1 base, and 13 bases lay in between. The CDR3 coding sequence is TGTGCCAGCAGCTCCTGGACAGCTGGGAACACTGAAGCTTTCTTT. Translating gives CASSSWTAGNTEAFF.